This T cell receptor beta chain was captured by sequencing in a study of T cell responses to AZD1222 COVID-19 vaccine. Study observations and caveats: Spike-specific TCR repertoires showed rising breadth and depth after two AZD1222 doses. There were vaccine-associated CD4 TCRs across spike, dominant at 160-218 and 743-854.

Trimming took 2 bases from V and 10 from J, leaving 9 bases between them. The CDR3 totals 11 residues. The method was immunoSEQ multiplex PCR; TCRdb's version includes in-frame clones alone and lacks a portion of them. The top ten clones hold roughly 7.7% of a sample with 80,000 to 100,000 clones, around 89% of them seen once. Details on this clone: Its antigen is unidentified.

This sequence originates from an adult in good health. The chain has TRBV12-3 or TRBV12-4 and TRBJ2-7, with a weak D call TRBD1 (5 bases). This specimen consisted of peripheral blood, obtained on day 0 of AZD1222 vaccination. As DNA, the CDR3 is TGTGCCAGCAGTTTAAATCAGGGCCAGTACTTC. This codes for CASSLNQGQYF.